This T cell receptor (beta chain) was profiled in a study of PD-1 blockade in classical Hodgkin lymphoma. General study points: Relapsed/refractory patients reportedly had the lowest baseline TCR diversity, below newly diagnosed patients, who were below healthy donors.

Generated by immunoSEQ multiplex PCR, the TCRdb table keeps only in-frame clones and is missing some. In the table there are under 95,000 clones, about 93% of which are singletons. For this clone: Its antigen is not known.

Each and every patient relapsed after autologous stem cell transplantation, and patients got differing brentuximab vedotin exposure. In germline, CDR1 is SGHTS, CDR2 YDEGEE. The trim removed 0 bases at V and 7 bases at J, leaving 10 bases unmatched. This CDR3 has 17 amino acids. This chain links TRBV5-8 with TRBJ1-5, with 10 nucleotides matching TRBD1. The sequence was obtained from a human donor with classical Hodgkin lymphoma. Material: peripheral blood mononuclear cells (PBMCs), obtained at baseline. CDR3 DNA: TGTGCCAGCAGCTTGGCCCTAACCCGGGACAGGGGACAGCCCCAGCATTTT. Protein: CASSLALTRDRGQPQHF.